The rows below give T cell receptor beta chains drawn from one sample of a study of shared clonotypes between healthy human individuals. Profiled with immunoSEQ multiplex PCR; TCRdb holds only in-frame clones, not every one. The table includes about 2.2 million clones, roughly 95% detected once. Input material: naive CD8+ T cells from PBMCs. These receptors were collected from a young man in good health. Some clones in this sample may be carry-over from other donors' samples. Both conserved end residues are part of each CDR3. D genes are given only for firm matches. Clone size is stated in some rows and not others, as once, few, many or a class when expanded.

v_gene	d_gene	j_gene	len	abundance	CDR3nt	CDR3aa
TRBV5-4	TRBD1	TRBJ2-7	15	.	TGTGCCAGCAGCTTGGGACAGGGGCACTCCTACGAGCAGTACTTC	CASSLGQGHSYEQYF
TRBV19	.	TRBJ1-1	12	.	TGTGCCAGTAGGGAAGGACAGTTTGAAGCTTTCTTT	CASREGQFEAFF
TRBV2	.	TRBJ2-3	16	once	TGTGCCAGGAGGGGGGAAGCAGGGCGATCGACAGATACGCAGTATTTT	CARRGEAGRSTDTQYF
TRBV27	TRBD1	TRBJ2-7	14	.	TGTGCCAGCAGTCCACGGACAGGAACCTACGAGCAGTACTTC	CASSPRTGTYEQYF
TRBV19	.	TRBJ1-5	14	.	TGTGCCAGTAGTCCGGGGAACAAAGGTCAGCCCCAGCATTTT	CASSPGNKGQPQHF
TRBV5-1	TRBD1	TRBJ2-7	16	.	TGCGCCAGCAGCTGGGAAATAGACAGGGTTGCCTACGAGCAGTACTTC	CASSWEIDRVAYEQYF
TRBV7-3	.	TRBJ2-1	15	.	TGTGCCAGCAGCTTTTGGGACGGGACCTACAATGAGCAGTTCTTC	CASSFWDGTYNEQFF
TRBV7-8	TRBD2	TRBJ2-3	17	.	TGTGCCAGCAGCAAATGGACTAGCGGGGGGTACACAGATACGCAGTATTTT	CASSKWTSGGYTDTQYF
TRBV19	.	TRBJ2-7	13	once	TGTGCCAGTAGTGGTGCAGCGAACTACGAGCAGTACTTC	CASSGAANYEQYF
TRBV25-1	TRBD1	TRBJ2-3	16	.	TGTGCCAGCAGTGAAGACGGGACAGGGTACACAGATACGCAGTATTTT	CASSEDGTGYTDTQYF
TRBV9	TRBD2	TRBJ2-2	16	.	TGTGCCAGCAGCATCGCGGGAGGGGGCGCTTTTGGGGAGCTGTTTTTT	CASSIAGGGAFGELFF
TRBV28	.	TRBJ2-7	13	.	TGTGCCACGGGACAACATGCCCTTGCCGAGCAGTACTTC	CATGQHALAEQYF
TRBV6-5	.	TRBJ2-1	15	.	TGTGCCAGCAGTCAAAGCCAGCGGTCATATGGTGAGCAGTTCTTC	CASSQSQRSYGEQFF
TRBV11-2	.	TRBJ2-7	13	.	TGTGCCAGCAGCAGTAGACAGACCTACGAGCAGTACTTC	CASSSRQTYEQYF
TRBV2	TRBD1	TRBJ2-7	16	.	TGTGCCAGCAAGATCCGGGACAGCTCCCTAACCTACGAGCAGTACTTC	CASKIRDSSLTYEQYF
TRBV28	.	TRBJ1-2	14	.	TGTGCCAGCAGTGAGTTGGGACAAATCTATGGCTACACCTTC	CASSELGQIYGYTF
TRBV28	.	TRBJ1-1	14	.	TGTACAATCCGGGACTTATTTATGAACACTGAAGCTTTCTTT	CTIRDLFMNTEAFF
TRBV27	.	TRBJ2-6	16	.	TGTGCCAGCAGTCCTGTTTTCGGCTCTGGGGCCAACGTCCTGACTTTC	CASSPVFGSGANVLTF
TRBV30	.	TRBJ2-7	10	.	TGTGCCTGGAGTAAAGACGAGCAGTACTTC	CAWSKDEQYF
TRBV29-1	TRBD1	TRBJ2-7	13	.	TGCAGCGTTCAGATACAGGGGGCCTACGAGCAGTACTTC	CSVQIQGAYEQYF
TRBV28	.	TRBJ2-6	16	.	TGTGCCAGCAGTTTATGGCTGTCCTCTGGGGCCAACGTCCTGACTTTC	CASSLWLSSGANVLTF
TRBV6-5	.	TRBJ2-2	14	.	TGTGCCAGCAGTTACGCTGGGCACACCGGGGAGCTGTTTTTT	CASSYAGHTGELFF
TRBV27	.	TRBJ2-1	15	.	TGTGCCAGCAGTCTATCTGGACGGCAAGTCAATGAGCAGTTCTTC	CASSLSGRQVNEQFF
TRBV4-3	TRBD1	TRBJ1-6	17	.	TGCGCCAGCAGCCAAATAACGGACAGGGGCTATAATTCACCCCTCCACTTT	CASSQITDRGYNSPLHF
TRBV13	TRBD1	TRBJ1-2	13	.	TGTGCCAGCAGCGGACAGGGTTTCTATGGCTACACCTTC	CASSGQGFYGYTF
TRBV7-2	.	TRBJ2-7	14	.	TGTGCCAGCAGCTTAGCGCTGGAAATCTACGAGCAGTACTTC	CASSLALEIYEQYF
TRBV11-2	.	TRBJ2-7	15	.	TGTGCCAGCAGCTATTCCCAAGGACCTACCTACGAGCAGTACTTC	CASSYSQGPTYEQYF
TRBV30	TRBD1	TRBJ1-2	13	.	TGTGCCTGGAGTGCGGGACAGGGGAGCGGCTACACCTTC	CAWSAGQGSGYTF
TRBV6-1	.	TRBJ1-1	14	.	TGTGCCAGCAGTGCGGGGGGGGCGAACACTGAAGCTTTCTTT	CASSAGGANTEAFF
TRBV7-3	.	TRBJ2-3	14	.	TGTGCCAGCAGCTTAGTCGCAACCGCGGATACGCAGTATTTT	CASSLVATADTQYF
TRBV27	.	TRBJ2-5	13	.	TGTGCCAGCAGTTTAGACAAAGAAGAGACCCAGTACTTC	CASSLDKEETQYF
TRBV27	TRBD2	TRBJ2-6	18	.	TGTGCCAGCACCTATCTAGCGGGAGGCCCCTCTGGGGCCAACGTCCTGACTTTC	CASTYLAGGPSGANVLTF
TRBV7-9	.	TRBJ1-1	15	few	TGTGCCAGCAGCTCGACGGCCGCCATGAACACTGAAGCTTTCTTT	CASSSTAAMNTEAFF
TRBV4-3	.	TRBJ1-4	15	.	TGCGCCAGCAGTCGATCATGGGGTGGGGATGAAAAACTGTTTTTT	CASSRSWGGDEKLFF
TRBV11-3	TRBD2	TRBJ2-1	16	.	TGTGCCAGCAGCCCGCAGAGGGGCGGGAGGAGTGGTGAGCAGTTCTTC	CASSPQRGGRSGEQFF
TRBV2	.	TRBJ1-1	12	.	TGTGCCAGCACCGAGGTAGGCACTGAAGCTTTCTTT	CASTEVGTEAFF
TRBV7-9	TRBD1	TRBJ1-5	16	.	TGTGCCACTGGACAGGGGGCGGATTTTGGCAATCAGCCCCAGCATTTT	CATGQGADFGNQPQHF
TRBV27	.	TRBJ1-4	14	.	TGTGCCAGCAGTAAACAGAGCCTGGGGGAAAAACTGTTTTTT	CASSKQSLGEKLFF
TRBV28	.	TRBJ2-3	17	.	TGTGCCAGCAGTTTTGGTCGAACCCCGCTCCCCACAGATACGCAGTATTTT	CASSFGRTPLPTDTQYF
TRBV28	TRBD1	TRBJ2-4	18	.	TGTGCCAGCAGTTTGCATCCGGGACAGGGGGCAGCCAAAAACATTCAGTACTTC	CASSLHPGQGAAKNIQYF
TRBV19	.	TRBJ2-1	15	.	TGTGCCAGTCAGAAAATAAAGCTAGGGGGCAATGAGCAGTTCTTC	CASQKIKLGGNEQFF
TRBV9	.	TRBJ2-1	13	.	TGTGCCAGCAGCGTGGGGCCGATAACTGAGCAGTTCTTC	CASSVGPITEQFF
TRBV5-4	TRBD2	TRBJ2-3	15	.	TGTGCCACCCGTGAGGTAGCGGGACGCACAGATACGCAGTATTTT	CATREVAGRTDTQYF
TRBV5-1	TRBD2	TRBJ2-5	15	.	TGCGCCAGCAGCGATCGCGGGAGGGCCGCAGAGACCCAGTACTTC	CASSDRGRAAETQYF
TRBV25-1	.	TRBJ1-4	17	.	TGTGCCAGCAGTGAATACCCTTTCCGGGAGGACGTTGAAAAACTGTTTTTT	CASSEYPFREDVEKLFF